This T cell receptor (beta chain) derives from a study of blood T cell repertoires in COVID-19. V was shortened by 3 bases and J by 6 bases, with 10 bases between the two germline ends. CDR1 and CDR2 from the germline V gene are SGHNT and YYREEE (reference sequence). This CDR3 comprises 13 residues. Libraries were prepared by immunoSEQ multiplex PCR; TCRdb keeps only in-frame clonotypes and omits some of them. The table has a few hundred thousand clones, roughly 90% seen once. The chain employs TRBV5-4 and TRBJ2-1; perhaps TRBD1 as D (5 bases). Material: peripheral blood. The sequence derives from a man between 40 and 49 years old with acute or convalescent COVID-19. This CDR3 is CASSYRTSNEQFF. Written as DNA, the CDR3 is TGTGCCAGCAGCTACCGGACATCCAATGAGCAGTTCTTC.